This section outlines one TCR beta chain sequence together with its context. Donors were healthy HIV-negative adults without recently reported acute infections or vaccinations. The entry originates in a study of shared clonotypes between healthy human individuals. Sorted-subset replicate PCRs used roughly 210 ng of genomic DNA. This amount corresponded to approximately 30,000 T cell genomes. Repertoires were generated with immunoSEQ multiplex PCR, while TCRdb's copy carries only in-frame clones and drops some. The top ten clones hold approximately 0.39% of a sample with some 2,500,000 clones, under 95% of them seen once. Trimming cost V 3 bases and J 6 bases, with 17 bases left between them. The CDR3 runs 15 residues. Germline V lookup: CDR1 SGHAT, CDR2 FQNNGV.

The chain joins TRBV11-2 to TRBJ1-2; maybe TRBD1 (5 bases). This TCR derives from a man younger than 35 in good health. Some clones in this sample may be carry-over from other donors' samples. The sample was naive CD4+ T cells from PBMCs. As for subset: CD45RA+ positively selected. The CDR3 sequence: CASSFRTGTVHGYTF. CDR3 DNA: TGTGCCAGCAGCTTTCGAACCGGGACTGTTCATGGCTACACCTTC.